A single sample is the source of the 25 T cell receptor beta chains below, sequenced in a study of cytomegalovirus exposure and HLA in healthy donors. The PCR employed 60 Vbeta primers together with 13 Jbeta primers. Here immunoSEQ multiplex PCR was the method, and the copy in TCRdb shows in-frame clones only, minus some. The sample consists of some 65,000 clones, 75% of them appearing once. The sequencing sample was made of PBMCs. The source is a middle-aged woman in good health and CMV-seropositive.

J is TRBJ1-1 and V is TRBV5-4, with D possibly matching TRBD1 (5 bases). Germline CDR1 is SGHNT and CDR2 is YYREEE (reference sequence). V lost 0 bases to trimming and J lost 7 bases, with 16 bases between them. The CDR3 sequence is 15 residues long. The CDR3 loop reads CASSLAGVRIVEAFF. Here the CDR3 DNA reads TGTGCCAGCAGCTTGGCGGGGGTAAGAATCGTTGAAGCTTTCTTT.

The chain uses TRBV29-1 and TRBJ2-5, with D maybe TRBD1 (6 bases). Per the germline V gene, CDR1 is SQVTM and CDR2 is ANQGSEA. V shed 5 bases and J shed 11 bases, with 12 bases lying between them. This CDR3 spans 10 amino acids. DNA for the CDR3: TGCAGCGTTTCCGCTGGGACACAGTACTTC. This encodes CSVSAGTQYF.

CDR3 amino acids: CASSQVKGDEQFF. CDR3 nucleotides: TGCGCCAGCAGCCAAGTGAAGGGGGATGAGCAGTTCTTC. V gene TRBV4-3 combines with J gene TRBJ2-1, with D possibly TRBD1 on 6 matching bases. CDR3 length equals 13 residues. Germline CDR1 reads LGHNA; CDR2 reads YSLEER. Trimming pared 1 base from V and 8 bases from J, leaving 9 bases between.

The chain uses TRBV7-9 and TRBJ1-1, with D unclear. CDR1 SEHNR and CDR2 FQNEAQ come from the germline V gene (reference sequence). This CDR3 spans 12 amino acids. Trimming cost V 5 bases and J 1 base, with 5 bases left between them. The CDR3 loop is CASSNRNTEAFF. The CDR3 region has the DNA TGTGCCAGCAGCAACAGGAACACTGAAGCTTTCTTT.

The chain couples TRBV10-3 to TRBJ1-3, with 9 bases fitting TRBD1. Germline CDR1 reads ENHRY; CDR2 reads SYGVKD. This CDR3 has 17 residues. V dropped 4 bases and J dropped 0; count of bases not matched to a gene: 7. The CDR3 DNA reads TGTGCCATCAGTGTAGGGACAGGGTTCTACTCTGGAAACACCATATATTTT. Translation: CAISVGTGFYSGNTIYF.

In nucleotides, the CDR3 is TGTGCCATCAGCTCTAGCGGAACCCAAGAGACCCAGTACTTC. Translated: CAISSSGTQETQYF. The gene calls are TRBV10-3 and TRBJ2-5, with 7 bases aligning to TRBD2. Germline loops: CDR1 ENHRY, CDR2 SYGVKD. V shed 6 bases and J 1 base; nucleotides not matched to a gene: 5. This CDR3 region has 14 residues.

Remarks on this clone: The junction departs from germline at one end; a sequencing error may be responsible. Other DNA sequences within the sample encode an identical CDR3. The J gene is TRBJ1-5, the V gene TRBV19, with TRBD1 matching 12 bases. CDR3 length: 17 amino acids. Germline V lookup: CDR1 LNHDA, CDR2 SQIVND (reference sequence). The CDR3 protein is CASTRRPGTGGDQPQHF. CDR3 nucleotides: TGTGCCAGTACCCGGCGCCCCGGGACAGGGGGCGATCAGCCTCAGCATTTT.

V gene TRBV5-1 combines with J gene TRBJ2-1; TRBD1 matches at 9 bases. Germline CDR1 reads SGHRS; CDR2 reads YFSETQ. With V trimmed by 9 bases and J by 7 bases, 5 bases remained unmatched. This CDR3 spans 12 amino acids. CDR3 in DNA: TGCGCCACCCGACAGGGGGTTAATGAGCAGTTCTTC. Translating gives CATRQGVNEQFF.

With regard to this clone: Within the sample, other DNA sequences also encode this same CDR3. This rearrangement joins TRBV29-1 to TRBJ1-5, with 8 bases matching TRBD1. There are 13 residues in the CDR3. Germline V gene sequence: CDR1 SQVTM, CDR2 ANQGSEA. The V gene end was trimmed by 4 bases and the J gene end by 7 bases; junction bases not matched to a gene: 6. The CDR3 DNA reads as TGCAGCGTTGGCGGACAGGGAAACCAGCCCCAGCATTTT. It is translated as CSVGGQGNQPQHF.

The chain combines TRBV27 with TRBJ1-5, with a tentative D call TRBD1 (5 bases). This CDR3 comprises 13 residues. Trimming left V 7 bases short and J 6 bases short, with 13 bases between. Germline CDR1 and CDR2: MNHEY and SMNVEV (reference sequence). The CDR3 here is CASTPLGGQPQHF. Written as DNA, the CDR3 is TGTGCCAGCACTCCCCTGGGGGGTCAGCCCCAGCATTTT.

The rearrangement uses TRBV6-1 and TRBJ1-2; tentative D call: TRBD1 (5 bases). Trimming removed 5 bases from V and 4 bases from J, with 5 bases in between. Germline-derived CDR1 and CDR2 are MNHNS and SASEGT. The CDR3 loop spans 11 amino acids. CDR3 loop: CASSTGYGYTF. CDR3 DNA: TGTGCCAGCAGTACAGGCTATGGCTACACCTTC.

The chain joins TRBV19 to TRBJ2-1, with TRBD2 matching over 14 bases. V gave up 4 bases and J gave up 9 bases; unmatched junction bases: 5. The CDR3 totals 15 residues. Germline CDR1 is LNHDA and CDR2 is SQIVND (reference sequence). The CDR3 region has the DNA TGTGCCAGTAGTACGACTAGCGGGGGGGGGACTGAGCAGTTCTTC. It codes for CASSTTSGGGTEQFF. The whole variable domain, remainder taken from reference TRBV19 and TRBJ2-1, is DGGITQSPKYLFRKEGQNVTLSCEQNLNHDAMYWYRQDPGQGLRLIYYSQIVNDFQKGDIAEGYSVSREKKESFPLTVTSAQKNPTAFYLCASSTTSGGGTEQFFGPGTRLTVL.

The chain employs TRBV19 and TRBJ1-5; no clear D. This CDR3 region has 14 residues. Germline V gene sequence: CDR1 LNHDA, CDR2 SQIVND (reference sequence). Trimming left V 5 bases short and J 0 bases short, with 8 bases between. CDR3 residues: CASSFGNSNQPQHF. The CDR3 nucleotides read TGTGCCAGTAGTTTCGGTAATAGCAATCAGCCCCAGCATTTT.

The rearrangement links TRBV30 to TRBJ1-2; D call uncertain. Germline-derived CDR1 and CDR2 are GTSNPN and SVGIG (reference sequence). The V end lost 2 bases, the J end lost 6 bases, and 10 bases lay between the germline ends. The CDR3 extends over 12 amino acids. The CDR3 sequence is CAWSPGMDGYTF. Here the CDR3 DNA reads TGTGCCTGGAGTCCCGGGATGGATGGCTACACCTTC.

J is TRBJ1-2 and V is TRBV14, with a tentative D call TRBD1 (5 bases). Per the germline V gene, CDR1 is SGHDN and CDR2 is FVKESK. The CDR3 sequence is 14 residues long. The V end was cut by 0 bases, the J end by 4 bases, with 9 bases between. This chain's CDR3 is CASSQDRDFYGYTF. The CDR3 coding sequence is TGTGCCAGCAGCCAAGATCGGGACTTCTATGGCTACACCTTC.

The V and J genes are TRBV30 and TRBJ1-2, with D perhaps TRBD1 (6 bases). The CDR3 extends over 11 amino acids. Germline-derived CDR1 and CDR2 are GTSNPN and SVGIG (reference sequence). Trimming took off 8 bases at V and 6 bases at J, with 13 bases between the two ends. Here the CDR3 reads CAGRTDDGYTF. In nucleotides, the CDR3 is TGTGCCGGAAGGACAGACGATGGCTACACCTTC.

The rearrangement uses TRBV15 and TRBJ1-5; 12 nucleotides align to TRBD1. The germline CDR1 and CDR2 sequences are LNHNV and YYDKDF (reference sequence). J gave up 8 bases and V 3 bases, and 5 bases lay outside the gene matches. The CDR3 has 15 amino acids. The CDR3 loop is CATSSRDRGLEPQHF. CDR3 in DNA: TGTGCCACCAGCAGCCGGGACAGGGGGCTGGAGCCCCAGCATTTT. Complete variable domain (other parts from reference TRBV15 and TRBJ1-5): DAMVIQNPRYQVTQFGKPVTLSCSQTLNHNVMYWYQQKSSQAPKLLFHYYDKDFNNEADTPDNFQSRRPNTSFCFLDIRSPGLGDTAMYLCATSSRDRGLEPQHFGDGTRLSIL.

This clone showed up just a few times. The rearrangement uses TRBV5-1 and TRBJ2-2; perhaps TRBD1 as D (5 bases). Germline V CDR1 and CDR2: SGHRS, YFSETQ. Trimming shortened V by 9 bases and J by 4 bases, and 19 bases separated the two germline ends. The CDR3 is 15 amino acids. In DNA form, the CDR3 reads TGCGCCACCTCGATCCAAGGGGTTGGCACCGGGGAGCTGTTTTTT. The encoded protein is CATSIQGVGTGELFF.

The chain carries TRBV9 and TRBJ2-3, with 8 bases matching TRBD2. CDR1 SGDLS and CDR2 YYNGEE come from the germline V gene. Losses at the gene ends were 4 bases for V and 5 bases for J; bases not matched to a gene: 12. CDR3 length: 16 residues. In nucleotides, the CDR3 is TGTGCCAGCAGCTTTCTTAGCGGGGCAAGGGGAGATACGCAGTATTTT. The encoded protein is CASSFLSGARGDTQYF.

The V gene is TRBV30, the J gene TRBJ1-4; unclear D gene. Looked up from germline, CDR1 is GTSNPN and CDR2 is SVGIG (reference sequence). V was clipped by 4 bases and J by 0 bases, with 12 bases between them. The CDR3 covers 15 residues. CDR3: CAWTDVGATNEKLFF. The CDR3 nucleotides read TGTGCCTGGACCGACGTCGGAGCAACTAATGAAAAACTGTTTTTT.

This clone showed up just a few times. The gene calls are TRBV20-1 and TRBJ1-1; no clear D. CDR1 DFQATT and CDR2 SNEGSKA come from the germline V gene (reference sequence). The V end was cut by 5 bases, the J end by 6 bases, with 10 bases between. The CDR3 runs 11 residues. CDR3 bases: TGCAGTGCTGAGCGGCTCGCTGAAGCTTTCTTT. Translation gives CSAERLAEAFF.

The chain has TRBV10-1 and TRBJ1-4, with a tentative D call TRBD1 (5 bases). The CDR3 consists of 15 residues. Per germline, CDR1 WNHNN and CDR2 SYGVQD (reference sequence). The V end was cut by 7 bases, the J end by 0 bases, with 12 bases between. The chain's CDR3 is CASIQQAATNEKLFF. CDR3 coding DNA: TGCGCCAGCATTCAACAGGCGGCAACTAATGAAAAACTGTTTTTT.

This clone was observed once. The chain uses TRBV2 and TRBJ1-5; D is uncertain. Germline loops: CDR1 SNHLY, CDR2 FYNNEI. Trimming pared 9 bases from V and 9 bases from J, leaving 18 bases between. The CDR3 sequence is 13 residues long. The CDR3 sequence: CASVQAVAGPQHF. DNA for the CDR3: TGTGCCAGTGTTCAGGCGGTGGCGGGGCCCCAGCATTTT.

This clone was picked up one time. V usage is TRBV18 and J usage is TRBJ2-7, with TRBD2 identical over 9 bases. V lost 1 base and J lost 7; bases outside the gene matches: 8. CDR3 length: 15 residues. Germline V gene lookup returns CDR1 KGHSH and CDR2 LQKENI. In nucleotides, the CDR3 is TGTGCCAGCTCACCACGCGCGGGGGGGCCTGAGGAGCAGTACTTC. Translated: CASSPRAGGPEEQYF.

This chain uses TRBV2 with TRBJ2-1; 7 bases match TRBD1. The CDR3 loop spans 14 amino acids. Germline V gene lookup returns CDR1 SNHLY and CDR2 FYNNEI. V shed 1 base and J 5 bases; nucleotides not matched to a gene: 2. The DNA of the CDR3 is TGTGCCAGCAGTGAAGACAGGGGAAACAATGAGCAGTTCTTC. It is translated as CASSEDRGNNEQFF.